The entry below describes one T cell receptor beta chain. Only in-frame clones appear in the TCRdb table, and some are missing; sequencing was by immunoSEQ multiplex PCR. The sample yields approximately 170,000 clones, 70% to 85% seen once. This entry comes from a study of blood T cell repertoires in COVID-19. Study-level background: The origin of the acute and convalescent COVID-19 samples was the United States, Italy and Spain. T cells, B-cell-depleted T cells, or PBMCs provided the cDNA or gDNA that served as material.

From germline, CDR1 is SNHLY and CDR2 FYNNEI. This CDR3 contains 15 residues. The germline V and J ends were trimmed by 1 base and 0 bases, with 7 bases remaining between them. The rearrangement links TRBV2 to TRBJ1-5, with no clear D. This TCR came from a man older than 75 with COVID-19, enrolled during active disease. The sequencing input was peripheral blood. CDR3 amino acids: CASSEGQNSNQPQHF. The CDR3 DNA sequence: TGTGCCAGCAGTGAAGGCCAGAATAGCAATCAGCCCCAGCATTTT.